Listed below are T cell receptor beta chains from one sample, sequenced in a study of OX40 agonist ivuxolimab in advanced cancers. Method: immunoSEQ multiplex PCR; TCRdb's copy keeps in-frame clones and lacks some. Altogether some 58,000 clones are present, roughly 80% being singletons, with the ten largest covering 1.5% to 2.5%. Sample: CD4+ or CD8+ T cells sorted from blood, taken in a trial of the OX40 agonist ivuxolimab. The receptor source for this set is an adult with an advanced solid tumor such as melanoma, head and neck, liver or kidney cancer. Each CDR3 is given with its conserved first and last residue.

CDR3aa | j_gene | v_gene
CASSISESEAFF | TRBJ1-1 | TRBV19
CASGLDSNTEAFF | TRBJ1-1 | TRBV12-5
CASSIRDTSWKPQHF | TRBJ1-5 | TRBV5-4
CASSGTGATEAFF | TRBJ1-1 | TRBV7-9
CSARGSQVGEQYF | TRBJ2-7 | TRBV29-1
CASSLSGVSTGNEQFF | TRBJ2-1 | TRBV7-3
CASSQSINTGELFF | TRBJ2-2 | TRBV14
CASSAPQAGKYEQYF | TRBJ2-7 | TRBV6-1
CASSLSHTSVVFDTQYF | TRBJ2-3 | TRBV27
CASSRERYGYTF | TRBJ1-2 | TRBV7-9
CSVGGGAAGDQPQHF | TRBJ1-5 | TRBV29-1